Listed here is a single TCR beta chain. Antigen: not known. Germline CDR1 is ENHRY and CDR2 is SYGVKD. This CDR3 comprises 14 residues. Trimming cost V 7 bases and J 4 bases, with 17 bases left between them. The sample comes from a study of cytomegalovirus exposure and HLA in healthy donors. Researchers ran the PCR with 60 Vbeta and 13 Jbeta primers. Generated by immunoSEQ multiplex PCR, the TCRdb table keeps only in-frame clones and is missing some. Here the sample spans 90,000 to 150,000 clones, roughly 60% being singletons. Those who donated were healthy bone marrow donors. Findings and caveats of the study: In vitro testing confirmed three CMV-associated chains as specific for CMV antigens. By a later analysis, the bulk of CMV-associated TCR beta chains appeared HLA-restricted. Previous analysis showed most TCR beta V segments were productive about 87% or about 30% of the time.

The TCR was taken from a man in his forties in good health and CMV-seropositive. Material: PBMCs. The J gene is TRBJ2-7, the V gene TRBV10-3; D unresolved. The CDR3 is CAITPSSNGYEQYF. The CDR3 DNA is TGTGCCATCACCCCGTCGTCAAACGGGTACGAGCAGTACTTC.